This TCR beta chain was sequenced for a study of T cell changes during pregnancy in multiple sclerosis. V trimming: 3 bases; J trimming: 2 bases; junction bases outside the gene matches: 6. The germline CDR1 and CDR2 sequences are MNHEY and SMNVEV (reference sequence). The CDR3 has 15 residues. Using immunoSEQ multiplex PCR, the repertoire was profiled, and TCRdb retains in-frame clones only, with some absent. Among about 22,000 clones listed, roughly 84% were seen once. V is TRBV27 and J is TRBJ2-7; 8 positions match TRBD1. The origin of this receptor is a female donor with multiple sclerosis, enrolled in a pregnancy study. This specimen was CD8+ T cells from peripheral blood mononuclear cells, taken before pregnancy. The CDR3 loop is CASSFSQGATYEQYF. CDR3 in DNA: TGTGCCAGCAGTTTTTCGCAGGGGGCCACCTACGAGCAGTACTTC.